This T cell receptor beta chain was recorded in a study of T cells in Graves' hyperthyroidism and ophthalmopathy. As for the study in general: Blood from the periphery was taken at initial diagnosis, before any treatment.

Uncontrolled infection, other autoimmune disease, pregnancy or lactation disqualified patients from enrolment. Findings and limits, study-wide: Ophthalmopathy was distinguished from stable hyperthyroidism by 13 V-J signatures. Blood also showed most of the thyroid clonotypes that were expanded above 0.001.

Researchers amplified the TCR beta CDR3 regions from RNA transcripts. When the TCR CDR3 underwent first-round RT-PCR, the HTBI primer set was used. One entry per CDR3 protein results from TCRdb running MiXCR on the multiplex PCR reads. This table has tens of thousands of distinct CDR3 sequences, less than 50% appearing once. This clonotype was detected many times. What it binds is not known. Sequencing was performed on blood. This clonotype was sampled from a woman between 45 and 65 years old with Graves' hyperthyroidism that later progressed to Graves' ophthalmopathy.

CDR3 bases: TGCAGTGCTATTAGGACTCCGGGACAGGTCTCGACTGAAGCTTTCTTT. Encoded protein: CSAIRTPGQVSTEAFF. The V call is TRBV20-1, the J call TRBJ1-1; TRBD1 matches at 8 bases. Germline CDR1 is DFQATT and CDR2 is SNEGSKA (reference sequence). J was trimmed by 5 bases and V by 4 bases; bases with no gene match: 15. This CDR3 spans 16 amino acids.